The rows below give T cell receptor beta chains drawn from one sample of a study of blood T cell repertoires in COVID-19. Libraries were prepared by immunoSEQ multiplex PCR; TCRdb keeps only in-frame clonotypes and omits some of them. Of tens of thousands of clones listed, around 86% are singletons. Source material: peripheral blood. The receptors derive from a human donor in a cohort sampled during active COVID-19. The donor label of this sample is uncertain. CDR3s include the opening cysteine and the closing phenylalanine or tryptophan. The order of the fields is D gene, clone size, V gene, J gene, CDR3 DNA, CDR3 protein. D genes are given only for firm matches. Some rows mark clone size as missing; the rest say once, few, many or name a class of expanded clone.

D gene: .; clone size: .; V gene: TRBV6-1; J gene: TRBJ2-7; CDR3 DNA: TGTGCCAGCAGTGAAGGGACAGTCTACGAGCAGTACTTC; CDR3 protein: CASSEGTVYEQYF
D gene: TRBD1; clone size: .; V gene: TRBV7-9; J gene: TRBJ2-7; CDR3 DNA: TGTGCCAGCAGCTTAGCCGGGACAGGGGGTATCTCCTACGAGCAGTACTTC; CDR3 protein: CASSLAGTGGISYEQYF
D gene: TRBD1; clone size: few; V gene: TRBV5-1; J gene: TRBJ2-1; CDR3 DNA: TGCGCCAGCAGCTTATCCGGGACAGTCAACAATGAGCAGTTCTTC; CDR3 protein: CASSLSGTVNNEQFF
D gene: TRBD1; clone size: .; V gene: TRBV19; J gene: TRBJ1-5; CDR3 DNA: TGTGCCAGTCGCCGGGACAGGGGAGTTAACCAGCCCCAGCATTTT; CDR3 protein: CASRRDRGVNQPQHF
D gene: .; clone size: .; V gene: TRBV4-1; J gene: TRBJ1-6; CDR3 DNA: TGCGCCAGCAGCCGAGTCTGGAGCTCCTATAATTCACCCCTCCACTTT; CDR3 protein: CASSRVWSSYNSPLHF
D gene: .; clone size: .; V gene: TRBV10-3; J gene: TRBJ1-2; CDR3 DNA: TGTGCCATCACCCAAGACGGGGTAGGATATGGCTACACCTTC; CDR3 protein: CAITQDGVGYGYTF
D gene: .; clone size: .; V gene: TRBV27; J gene: TRBJ1-5; CDR3 DNA: TGTGCCAGCAGCCCGCAGTTGCGGGGCAATCAGCCCCAGCATTTT; CDR3 protein: CASSPQLRGNQPQHF
D gene: .; clone size: once; V gene: TRBV6-5; J gene: TRBJ2-1; CDR3 DNA: TGTGCCAGCAGTTATTCAGCTGGGGCGGCCTACAATGAGCAGTTCTTC; CDR3 protein: CASSYSAGAAYNEQFF
D gene: TRBD1; clone size: .; V gene: TRBV9; J gene: TRBJ1-3; CDR3 DNA: TGTGCCAGCAGCGTAGCCCCGCAAGGACAGGGGGGAAACACCATATATTTT; CDR3 protein: CASSVAPQGQGGNTIYF
D gene: .; clone size: .; V gene: TRBV5-4; J gene: TRBJ1-4; CDR3 DNA: TGTGCCAGCAGCGCCCACACTACAACTAATGAAAAACTGTTTTTT; CDR3 protein: CASSAHTTTNEKLFF
D gene: .; clone size: .; V gene: TRBV29-1; J gene: TRBJ2-3; CDR3 DNA: TGCAGCGTTGGCCCCCCAGGGGCCTACACAGATACGCAGTATTTT; CDR3 protein: CSVGPPGAYTDTQYF
D gene: TRBD1; clone size: .; V gene: TRBV11-2; J gene: TRBJ1-5; CDR3 DNA: TGTGCCAGTAGGGGACAGGGGGATCAGCCCCAGCATTTT; CDR3 protein: CASRGQGDQPQHF
D gene: .; clone size: .; V gene: TRBV6-5; J gene: TRBJ2-6; CDR3 DNA: TGTGCCAGCAGTTACGGACTAAACTCTGGGGCCAACGTCCTGACTTTC; CDR3 protein: CASSYGLNSGANVLTF
D gene: TRBD1; clone size: .; V gene: TRBV2; J gene: TRBJ2-2; CDR3 DNA: TGTGCCAGCAGACAACTTACCGGGACAGGGAGTTCCGGGGAGCTGTTTTTT; CDR3 protein: CASRQLTGTGSSGELFF
D gene: .; clone size: .; V gene: TRBV27; J gene: TRBJ2-7; CDR3 DNA: TGTGCCAGCAATCCCTTTATATACCCAGGGGGGTCCTACGAGCAGTACTTC; CDR3 protein: CASNPFIYPGGSYEQYF
D gene: TRBD2; clone size: .; V gene: TRBV6-4; J gene: TRBJ2-3; CDR3 DNA: TGTGCCAGCAGCTTTAGCGGGGGGGCCCGCACAGATACGCAGTATTTT; CDR3 protein: CASSFSGGARTDTQYF
D gene: TRBD1; clone size: once; V gene: TRBV19; J gene: TRBJ2-7; CDR3 DNA: TGTGCCAGTAGTAAACCTGGGGACAGGGGGCGCAACGAGCAGTACTTC; CDR3 protein: CASSKPGDRGRNEQYF
D gene: TRBD1; clone size: .; V gene: TRBV7-3; J gene: TRBJ1-1; CDR3 DNA: TGTGCCAGCAGCTTGCCCCGGGACAGGATTATGAACACTGAAGCTTTCTTT; CDR3 protein: CASSLPRDRIMNTEAFF
D gene: TRBD2; clone size: .; V gene: TRBV2; J gene: TRBJ2-7; CDR3 DNA: TGTGCCAGCAGTGAGGGACTAGCCCCCTACGAGCAGTACTTC; CDR3 protein: CASSEGLAPYEQYF
D gene: .; clone size: .; V gene: TRBV9; J gene: TRBJ1-2; CDR3 DNA: TGTGCCAGTAGCGTAGAGCCGGGGGATGGCTACACCTTC; CDR3 protein: CASSVEPGDGYTF
D gene: .; clone size: few; V gene: TRBV6-2/TRBV6-3; J gene: TRBJ1-4; CDR3 DNA: TGTGCCAGCAGTTTTCAGGATAATGAAAAACTGTTTTTT; CDR3 protein: CASSFQDNEKLFF
D gene: TRBD1; clone size: .; V gene: TRBV27; J gene: TRBJ2-2; CDR3 DNA: TGTGCCAGCAGTTTGCGACAGGGGTGGACCGGGGAGCTGTTTTTT; CDR3 protein: CASSLRQGWTGELFF
D gene: TRBD1; clone size: once; V gene: TRBV7-3; J gene: TRBJ2-3; CDR3 DNA: TGTGCCAGCAGCTGGGGGACAGGGGTGCCTAGCACAGATACGCAGTATTTT; CDR3 protein: CASSWGTGVPSTDTQYF
D gene: TRBD2; clone size: once; V gene: TRBV5-1; J gene: TRBJ2-7; CDR3 DNA: TGCGCCAGCAGCTTGGCCCCTAGCGGTTCAATCTACGAGCAGTACTTC; CDR3 protein: CASSLAPSGSIYEQYF
D gene: .; clone size: .; V gene: TRBV29-1; J gene: TRBJ2-2; CDR3 DNA: TGCAGCGTTGCCCCTCTGAACACCGGGGAGCTGTTTTTT; CDR3 protein: CSVAPLNTGELFF
D gene: .; clone size: .; V gene: TRBV9; J gene: TRBJ2-6; CDR3 DNA: TGTGCCAGCAGCGTAGGGACTTCTGGGGCCAACGTCCTGACTTTC; CDR3 protein: CASSVGTSGANVLTF
D gene: .; clone size: .; V gene: TRBV12-2; J gene: TRBJ2-3; CDR3 DNA: TGTGCAAGTCGCGTAGCCCGGAGGGGGGGGCGCACAGATACGCAGTATTTT; CDR3 protein: CASRVARRGGRTDTQYF
D gene: .; clone size: .; V gene: TRBV7-9; J gene: TRBJ1-6; CDR3 DNA: TGTGCCAGCAGCTTAGACGGGACATATAATTCACCCCTCCACTTT; CDR3 protein: CASSLDGTYNSPLHF
D gene: TRBD1; clone size: .; V gene: TRBV15; J gene: TRBJ1-1; CDR3 DNA: TGTGCCACCAGCCTACGACAGGGAGCGGAAGAAGCTTTCTTT; CDR3 protein: CATSLRQGAEEAFF
D gene: .; clone size: .; V gene: TRBV5-6; J gene: TRBJ1-1; CDR3 DNA: TGTGCCAGCAGCTTGGGGGCAAGACCTGAGAACACTGAAGCTTTCTTT; CDR3 protein: CASSLGARPENTEAFF
D gene: TRBD1; clone size: .; V gene: TRBV27; J gene: TRBJ1-3; CDR3 DNA: TGTGCCAGCTGGACCGGGACAGGGGGAACTGGAAACACCATATATTTT; CDR3 protein: CASWTGTGGTGNTIYF
D gene: TRBD2; clone size: once; V gene: TRBV9; J gene: TRBJ2-5; CDR3 DNA: TGTGCCAGCAGGGGAGCGGGGGGACCGCCCTTCCAAGAGACCCAGTACTTC; CDR3 protein: CASRGAGGPPFQETQYF
D gene: TRBD1; clone size: .; V gene: TRBV4-3; J gene: TRBJ1-6; CDR3 DNA: TGCGCCAGCGGAACCGGGACAGGGCCTTCACCCCTCCACTTT; CDR3 protein: CASGTGTGPSPLHF
D gene: TRBD1; clone size: .; V gene: TRBV14; J gene: TRBJ2-5; CDR3 DNA: TGTGCCAGCAGCCGATGGACAGGGTGGACAGAGACCCAGTACTTC; CDR3 protein: CASSRWTGWTETQYF
D gene: .; clone size: .; V gene: TRBV28; J gene: TRBJ1-5; CDR3 DNA: TGTGCCAGCAGTTTACGTGCTGGCAAGAATAGCAATCAGCCCCAGCATTTT; CDR3 protein: CASSLRAGKNSNQPQHF
D gene: TRBD1; clone size: few; V gene: TRBV7-9; J gene: TRBJ1-5; CDR3 DNA: TGTGCCAGCGCTGGACAGGGCATGGTCAATCAGCCCCAGCATTTT; CDR3 protein: CASAGQGMVNQPQHF
D gene: TRBD2; clone size: .; V gene: TRBV5-1; J gene: TRBJ2-3; CDR3 DNA: TGCGCCAGCAGCATGGGACTAGCGGGGGGTAGAGATACGCAGTATTTT; CDR3 protein: CASSMGLAGGRDTQYF
D gene: TRBD2; clone size: .; V gene: TRBV3-1/TRBV3-2; J gene: TRBJ2-3; CDR3 DNA: TGTGCCAGCAGCCAAGATCGCCTAGCGGTGGGCACAGATACGCAGTATTTT; CDR3 protein: CASSQDRLAVGTDTQYF
D gene: TRBD2; clone size: .; V gene: TRBV15; J gene: TRBJ2-3; CDR3 DNA: TGTGCCACCAGCAGAGATCGGGCTAGCGGGGGGGCAGATACGCAGTATTTT; CDR3 protein: CATSRDRASGGADTQYF
D gene: .; clone size: .; V gene: TRBV5-1; J gene: TRBJ2-1; CDR3 DNA: TGCGCCAGCAGGAGCATAAATGAGCAGTTCTTC; CDR3 protein: CASRSINEQFF
D gene: TRBD1; clone size: .; V gene: TRBV9; J gene: TRBJ1-2; CDR3 DNA: TGTGCCAGCAGCGTAGATCCCCAGGGGGGAGTAACTAACTATGGCTACACCTTC; CDR3 protein: CASSVDPQGGVTNYGYTF
D gene: .; clone size: .; V gene: TRBV7-2; J gene: TRBJ2-7; CDR3 DNA: TGTGCCAGCAGCTTAGCGGCAAGAAACTACGAGCAGTACTTC; CDR3 protein: CASSLAARNYEQYF
D gene: .; clone size: .; V gene: TRBV4-2; J gene: TRBJ1-6; CDR3 DNA: TGTGCCAGCAGCCAACGGACAGATAATTCACCCCTCCACTTT; CDR3 protein: CASSQRTDNSPLHF
D gene: .; clone size: .; V gene: TRBV30; J gene: TRBJ1-1; CDR3 DNA: TGTGCCTGGTCCCAGGGGCAGGGCACTGAAGCTTTCTTT; CDR3 protein: CAWSQGQGTEAFF
D gene: TRBD1; clone size: .; V gene: TRBV11-2; J gene: TRBJ1-5; CDR3 DNA: TGTGCCAGCAGCCCCGACAGGGGGACTCAGCCCCAGCATTTT; CDR3 protein: CASSPDRGTQPQHF
D gene: .; clone size: .; V gene: TRBV28; J gene: TRBJ1-3; CDR3 DNA: TGTGCCAGCAGTTTACGCGGCGGGAGGAGGAACACCATATATTTT; CDR3 protein: CASSLRGGRRNTIYF
D gene: .; clone size: .; V gene: TRBV7-2; J gene: TRBJ1-1; CDR3 DNA: TGTGCCAGCAGCTTAACAGGGATGAACACTGAAGCTTTCTTT; CDR3 protein: CASSLTGMNTEAFF
D gene: .; clone size: few; V gene: TRBV6-5; J gene: TRBJ1-5; CDR3 DNA: TGTGCCACCCAAGAGGTTTTGGGCAATCAGCCCCAGCATTTT; CDR3 protein: CATQEVLGNQPQHF